Below, one TCR beta chain is given with its context. Its antigen is undetermined. This sample stems from a study of lymphopenia after photon versus proton radiotherapy. Study conclusions and caveats: Under photons, naive T cells and diversity fell while effector/memory populations rose. After lymphocyte nadir, photon-treated repertoires showed oligoclonal expansion, especially CD8+ Temra.

This CDR3 spans 14 amino acids. Trimming cost V 6 bases and J 5 bases; bases outside gene matches: 6. The V gene's germline CDR1 is MDHEN and CDR2 SYDVKM. Data came from immunoSEQ multiplex PCR; TCRdb stores just in-frame clones and leaves some out. Of around 150,000 clones in the sample, roughly nine tenths are singletons; the top ten hold 4% to 5%. The sample was peripheral blood, taken from a patient treated with photon-based radiotherapy. The clonotype originates from a man over 45 with gastric cancer. The chain carries TRBV28 and TRBJ2-5, with 10 bases identical to TRBD1. CDR3 protein: CASSGTGAGETQYF. CDR3 bases: TGTGCCAGCAGCGGGACAGGGGCGGGGGAGACCCAGTACTTC.